The rows below give T cell receptor beta chains drawn from one sample of a study of blood T cell repertoires in COVID-19. Repertoires were generated with immunoSEQ multiplex PCR, while TCRdb's copy carries only in-frame clones and drops some. Of some 180,000 clones in the sample, 82% were seen once. The sample taken for sequencing was peripheral blood. The receptor set was obtained from an older woman with COVID-19, enrolled during active disease. Both conserved end residues are part of each CDR3. The D gene is left open where the match is weak. Clone size is stated in some rows and not others, as once, few, many or a class when expanded.

>-|TRBD2|TRBJ2-7|TRBV6-2/TRBV6-3
CASSYPTSGRRVEQYF
TGTGCCAGCAGTTACCCGACTAGCGGGAGACGGGTCGAGCAGTACTTC
>-|-|TRBJ1-2|TRBV6-1
CASSELGSNYGYTF
TGTGCCAGCAGTGAACTTGGCAGTAACTATGGCTACACCTTC
>-|TRBD1|TRBJ1-2|TRBV19
CASSAGQGLGGYTF
TGTGCCAGTAGTGCCGGACAGGGGCTGGGCGGCTACACCTTC
>-|TRBD1|TRBJ2-1|TRBV24-1
CATSDTRTGYNEQFF
TGTGCCACCAGTGATACACGGACAGGTTACAATGAGCAGTTCTTC
>-|-|TRBJ2-2|TRBV18
CASSQEQVDTGELFF
TGTGCCAGCTCCCAAGAACAGGTCGACACCGGGGAGCTGTTTTTT
>-|-|TRBJ1-5|TRBV5-6
CASSEGLGGNQPQHF
TGTGCCAGCAGCGAAGGGCTGGGAGGCAATCAGCCCCAGCATTTT
>-|-|TRBJ1-6|TRBV20-1
CSASPRGNSPLHF
TGCAGTGCTAGTCCCAGGGGAAATTCACCCCTCCACTTT
>-|TRBD1|TRBJ1-1|TRBV5-4
CASSSRDSGLGTEAFF
TGTGCCAGCAGCTCCCGGGACAGCGGGTTAGGCACTGAAGCTTTCTTT
>many|-|TRBJ1-1|TRBV29-1
CSVERGLNTEAFF
TGCAGCGTTGAAAGGGGGTTGAACACTGAAGCTTTCTTT
>-|-|TRBJ1-1|TRBV5-4
CASSPPQRGADAEAFF
TGTGCCAGCAGCCCACCGCAGCGGGGGGCTGACGCTGAAGCTTTCTTT
>-|TRBD2|TRBJ2-1|TRBV7-3
CASSLGPQRGSYNEQFF
TGTGCCAGCAGCTTAGGCCCTCAGCGGGGATCCTACAATGAGCAGTTCTTC
>-|-|TRBJ2-1|TRBV7-9
CASSSQGMTGFF
TGTGCCAGCAGCTCCCAGGGTATGACGGGGTTCTTC
>once|TRBD1|TRBJ1-5|TRBV10-3
CAISAGQGHTSVEPQHF
TGTGCCATCAGTGCGGGACAGGGCCACACCTCTGTGGAGCCCCAGCATTTT
>once|TRBD2|TRBJ2-1|TRBV7-9
CASGGSGLAGFSYNEQFF
TGTGCCAGCGGGGGGAGCGGACTAGCGGGCTTCTCCTACAATGAGCAGTTCTTC
>-|-|TRBJ1-5|TRBV15
CATSREVSYRANQPQHF
TGTGCCACCAGCAGAGAGGTATCGTACAGGGCCAATCAGCCCCAGCATTTT
>-|-|TRBJ2-1|TRBV15
CATSRDLVNEQFF
TGTGCCACCAGCAGAGACTTAGTCAATGAGCAGTTCTTC
>-|-|TRBJ2-7|TRBV10-3
CAISVNVAYEQYF
TGTGCCATCAGTGTTAACGTAGCCTACGAGCAGTACTTC
>few|TRBD2|TRBJ2-4|TRBV13
CASRSSGGVAKNIQYF
TGTGCCAGCAGGTCTAGCGGGGGGGTAGCCAAAAACATTCAGTACTTC
>-|-|TRBJ1-2|TRBV20-1
CSASVAGRDGYTF
TGCAGTGCTAGTGTGGCGGGGCGGGATGGCTACACCTTC
>-|TRBD2|TRBJ2-1|TRBV10-1
CASSENGGVYNEQFF
TGCGCCAGCAGTGAAAACGGGGGGGTCTACAATGAGCAGTTCTTC
>-|-|TRBJ2-3|TRBV4-1
CASSQGTGSTDTQYF
TGCGCCAGCAGCCAAGGCACAGGGAGCACAGATACGCAGTATTTT
>-|-|TRBJ1-1|TRBV7-2
CASSLVGANTEAFF
TGTGCCAGCAGCTTAGTGGGAGCGAACACTGAAGCTTTCTTT
>-|-|TRBJ1-1|TRBV3-1/TRBV3-2
CASSFQNTEAFF
TGTGCCAGCAGTTTCCAAAACACTGAAGCTTTCTTT
>-|-|TRBJ2-5|TRBV6-5
CASSYGGKEETQYF
TGTGCCAGCAGTTACGGAGGCAAAGAGGAGACCCAGTACTTC
>-|TRBD2|TRBJ2-3|TRBV7-2
CASSLLAGIQDTQYF
TGTGCCAGCAGCTTACTAGCGGGTATACAAGATACGCAGTATTTT
>few|TRBD1|TRBJ1-5|TRBV28
CASLTDRGNQPQHF
TGTGCCAGCCTAACCGACAGGGGAAACCAGCCCCAGCATTTT
>-|TRBD2|TRBJ2-1|TRBV3-1/TRBV3-2
CASSQGGRSYNEQFF
TGTGCCAGCAGCCAAGGCGGGAGATCCTACAATGAGCAGTTCTTC
>-|-|TRBJ1-5|TRBV14
CASSQDIQGRNQPQHF
TGTGCCAGCAGCCAAGATATACAGGGTCGCAATCAGCCCCAGCATTTT
>-|TRBD1|TRBJ1-5|TRBV6-6
CASRTRTGLNQPQHF
TGTGCCAGCAGAACAAGGACAGGCCTCAATCAGCCCCAGCATTTT
>few|-|TRBJ2-7|TRBV7-2
CASSLTSDYEQYF
TGTGCCAGCAGCTTGACCAGCGACTACGAGCAGTACTTC
>few|-|TRBJ2-1|TRBV21-1
CASSKGAREIINEQFF
TGTGCCAGCAGCAAAGGGGCGCGGGAGATAATCAATGAGCAGTTCTTC
>-|-|TRBJ1-3|TRBV28
CASSLRQFSGNTIYF
TGTGCCAGCAGTTTAAGACAGTTCTCTGGAAACACCATATATTTT
>many|-|TRBJ1-1|TRBV4-1
CASSQDPRGTEAFF
TGCGCCAGCAGCCAAGACCCCAGGGGCACTGAAGCTTTCTTT
>-|TRBD2|TRBJ2-1|TRBV7-2
CASSLHTSGVFF
TGTGCCAGCAGCTTACATACTAGCGGCGTATTCTTC
>-|TRBD2|TRBJ2-1|TRBV27
CASSLSFTSGRFNEQFF
TGTGCCAGCAGTTTATCCTTTACTAGCGGGAGGTTCAATGAGCAGTTCTTC
>-|-|TRBJ2-5|TRBV28
CASSSTAGPGEQETQYF
TGTGCCAGCAGCTCAACGGCGGGGCCCGGAGAACAAGAGACCCAGTACTTC
>-|-|TRBJ1-2|TRBV6-1
CASSEGGGANYGYTF
TGTGCCAGCAGTGAAGGGGGGGGAGCAAACTATGGCTACACCTTC
>-|-|TRBJ1-1|TRBV7-9
CASSQPTGMNTEAFF
TGTGCCAGCAGCCAGCCCACGGGGATGAACACTGAAGCTTTCTTT
>many|-|TRBJ2-3|TRBV7-9
CASSFSQGNTDTQYF
TGTGCCAGCAGCTTCTCGCAGGGTAACACAGATACGCAGTATTTT
>-|-|TRBJ2-1|TRBV24-1
CATSDPPGVSSYNEQFF
TGTGCCACCAGTGATCCCCCCGGGGTAAGCTCCTACAATGAGCAGTTCTTC
>once|TRBD2|TRBJ2-5|TRBV19
CASSILAGGFETQYF
TGTGCCAGTAGTATTCTAGCGGGAGGCTTTGAGACCCAGTACTTC
>-|-|TRBJ1-1|TRBV7-9
CASSLGPREAEAFF
TGTGCCAGCAGCTTAGGGCCGCGAGAGGCTGAAGCTTTCTTT
>-|TRBD1|TRBJ1-2|TRBV27
CASSPTGAGYGYTF
TGTGCCAGCAGCCCTACAGGGGCTGGCTATGGCTACACCTTC
>-|-|TRBJ1-3|TRBV11-3
CASSLVRGNGNTIYF
TGTGCCAGCAGCTTAGTGCGGGGTAATGGAAACACCATATATTTT
>-|TRBD1|TRBJ1-5|TRBV19
CASTLLTGRDQPQHF
TGTGCCAGTACCTTACTGACAGGGAGAGATCAGCCCCAGCATTTT
>-|TRBD1|TRBJ1-3|TRBV9
CASSGQGSGNTIYF
TGTGCCAGCAGCGGACAGGGTTCTGGAAACACCATATATTTT
>-|TRBD1|TRBJ1-2|TRBV14
CASSQQGALGYTF
TGTGCCAGCAGCCAACAGGGGGCTTTGGGCTACACCTTC
>-|TRBD1|TRBJ2-2|TRBV5-1
CASSFDRVETGELFF
TGCGCCAGCAGCTTCGACAGGGTCGAGACCGGGGAGCTGTTTTTT
>-|TRBD2|TRBJ2-3|TRBV3-1/TRBV3-2
CASSLLAGGADTQYF
TGTGCCAGCAGCCTACTAGCGGGAGGCGCAGATACGCAGTATTTT
>-|-|TRBJ1-1|TRBV6-5
CASSYEGNTEAFF
TGTGCCAGCAGTTACGAGGGGAACACTGAAGCTTTCTTT
>-|TRBD2|TRBJ2-2|TRBV7-2
CASSSRGGYTGELFF
TGTGCCAGCAGCTCTCGGGGGGGGTACACCGGGGAGCTGTTTTTT
>-|TRBD2|TRBJ2-6|TRBV6-1
CASSEGLAGFGANVLTF
TGTGCCAGCAGTGAAGGACTAGCGGGGTTTGGGGCCAACGTCCTGACTTTC
>-|-|TRBJ2-3|TRBV5-5
CASSGSSGRGKYF
TGTGCCAGCAGCGGTTCTTCGGGACGCGGGAAGTATTTT